One and the same sample provided the 9 T cell receptor beta chains below, sequenced in a study of blood T cell repertoires in COVID-19. The table came from immunoSEQ multiplex PCR; TCRdb's copy has only in-frame clones and leaves some out. The sample lists a few hundred thousand clones, around 82% seen once, with 3% in the top ten. Input material: peripheral blood. The source is a woman in her twenties or thirties who had recovered from COVID-19.

The chain carries TRBV3-1 (or the pseudogene TRBV3-2) and TRBJ2-6; the D gene is possibly TRBD2 (7 bases). Per the germline V gene, CDR1 is LGHDT and CDR2 is YNNKEL (reference sequence). V lost 4 bases to trimming and J lost 5 bases, with 15 bases between them. CDR3 length: 16 residues. CDR3 region: CASSRTGGTRANVLTF. In DNA form, the CDR3 reads TGTGCCAGCAGCCGTACGGGGGGCACTAGGGCCAACGTCCTGACTTTC.

V and J are TRBV7-3 and TRBJ2-7; 10 positions match TRBD2. CDR3 length: 14 amino acids. J lost 3 bases, V lost 5 bases, and 4 bases had no gene match. CDR1 SGHTA and CDR2 FQGTGA come from the germline V gene. CDR3 protein: CASSRAGGSYEQYF. The CDR3, as DNA: TGTGCCAGCAGCCGAGCGGGAGGGAGCTACGAGCAGTACTTC. Looking up the rest from reference TRBV7-3 and TRBJ2-7 gives the full variable domain: GAGVSQTPSNKVTEKGKYVELRCDPISGHTALYWYRQSLGQGPEFLIYFQGTGAADDSGLPNDRFFAVRPEGSVSTLKIQRTERGDSAVYLCASSRAGGSYEQYFGPGTRLTVT.

The chain recombines TRBV28 with TRBJ1-1; the D gene is possibly TRBD1 (5 bases). CDR1 MDHEN and CDR2 SYDVKM come from the germline V gene. The V gene lost 8 bases and the J gene lost 5 bases, with 15 bases spanning the gap. The CDR3 is 13 residues long. Written as DNA, the CDR3 is TGTGCCAGCTGCGGGGGGGATAGGACTGAAGCTTTCTTT. Its protein is CASCGGDRTEAFF.

This rearrangement joins TRBV25-1 to TRBJ1-2, with D maybe TRBD1 (6 bases). The germline V gene has CDR1 MGHDK and CDR2 SYGVNS. V lost 2 bases, J lost 4 bases, and 14 bases lay in between. The CDR3 runs 15 residues. CDR3 region: CASSEGPGAAYGYTF. CDR3 DNA sequence: TGTGCCAGCAGTGAAGGACCAGGGGCGGCCTATGGCTACACCTTC.

This chain links TRBV7-2 with TRBJ2-7; possible D gene TRBD1, 5 bases. Trimming pared 5 bases from V and 4 bases from J, leaving 15 bases between. Per the germline V gene, CDR1 is SGHTA and CDR2 is FQGNSA. CDR3 length: 14 amino acids. The CDR3, as DNA: TGTGCCAGCAGCCCGCCCTCTACAGGTTACGAGCAGTACTTC. Translation gives CASSPPSTGYEQYF.

About this clone: A single base separates this from a much larger clone, so it may be a read error. The chain recombines TRBV28 with TRBJ2-7, with 7 bases aligning to TRBD1. The CDR3 has 14 amino acids. In germline, CDR1 is MDHEN, CDR2 SYDVKM. V gave up 6 bases and J gave up 1 base; unmatched junction bases: 6. The CDR3 sequence: CASSSGTASYEQYF. CDR3 DNA sequence: TGTGCCAGCAGCTCCGGGACAGCTTCCTACGAGCAGTACTTC.

The chain links TRBV18 to TRBJ1-5; 8 bases align to TRBD1. There are 15 residues in the CDR3. V shed 5 bases and J 3 bases; nucleotides not matched to a gene: 6. From germline, CDR1 is KGHSH and CDR2 LQKENI. The CDR3 coding sequence is TGTGCCAGCTCAGCTATGACAGGGGTCAATCAGCCCCAGCATTTT. Its protein product is CASSAMTGVNQPQHF.

This chain connects TRBV4-1 to TRBJ2-7; TRBD1 is a possible D gene (5 bases). Looked up from germline, CDR1 is MGHRA and CDR2 is YSYEKL. The CDR3 extends over 13 amino acids. V was pared by 4 bases and J by 2 bases, with 9 bases between. The CDR3 loop reads CASSLQDAYEQYF. The CDR3 DNA reads as TGCGCCAGCAGCCTACAGGATGCCTACGAGCAGTACTTC.

This clone was counted once. This rearrangement joins TRBV7-9 to TRBJ2-3, with D hard to call. This CDR3 is built from 14 residues. Germline assignment: CDR1 SEHNR and CDR2 FQNEAQ (reference sequence). Trimming removed 4 bases from V and 1 base from J, with 9 bases in between. The DNA of the CDR3 is TGTGCCAGCAGCTCGGGTCTTGGCACAGATACGCAGTATTTT. It yields the protein CASSSGLGTDTQYF.